This TCR beta chain is from a study of blood T cell repertoires in COVID-19 (dated by TCRdb to 2020 to 2021). Looking at the study overall: Samples from collaborators originated in the United States, Italy and Spain and spanned both the acute and convalescent phases of COVID-19. Sample metadata almost always included a de-identified subject ID, COVID-19 status, age in years and sex. The samples were drawn from two sources: the first 160 participants of the ongoing ImmuneRACE study, and fewer than 1,500 subjects contributed by 6 global collaborators. Where HLA class I and class II types were available, the types were taken from metadata supplied by the sample provider, not from assay-based typing. The dataset comprised deeply sampled blood TCRbeta repertoires from subjects exposed to, actively infected with, or recovered from COVID-19. The repertoires were made available in a free public database intended to serve as a resource for research on the immune response to SARS-CoV-2. The prospective study material was composed of cDNA or gDNA derived from T cells, B-cell-depleted T cells, or PBMCs.

The immunoSEQ Assay, a bias-controlled multiplex PCR, was used to amplify TCRbeta CDR3 regions from genomic DNA. As for how the authors treated the data: The number of nucleated cells in each sample was estimated from the amplification of reference gene primers within the assay. To quantify the absolute abundance of each unique TCRbeta CDR3 rearrangement, sequence reads were collapsed and filtered. For each sample, productive Simpson clonality was calculated as the square root of Simpson's diversity index across productive rearrangements. The table was pulled from immuneACCESS by TCRdb, which kept in-frame rearrangements only. Such tables lose some clones; where checked, under half of the loss comes from unresolved V genes, and the rest has no known cause. Clone size and V and J calls were adopted from that table, with D and trimming inferred from the DNA. Recorded for this sample are about 230,000 clones; over 80% of them occurred a single time. The ten most abundant clones make up approximately 2.5% of the sample.

Spanning cysteine to phenylalanine, the CDR3 consists of 14 amino acids. The entry retains the CDR3 DNA only, 42 bases that are in frame from base 1. CDR1 SGHNT and CDR2 YYREEE are derived from the germline V gene (reference sequence). Trimming takes 0 bases from V and 7 bases from J, and the germline ends sit 13 bases apart. Each collaborating institution followed its own protocols to collect whole blood in K2EDTA tubes. For TCRbeta analysis, collaborators shipped samples as frozen whole blood, isolated PBMCs, or DNA extracted from either of those sample types. The full study reports these points: Clinical and demographic metadata were provided uncurated, with the amount varying by source and participant.

This clone was observed a few times. The clone's antigen remains unknown. No qualities accompany the bases; no much larger clone lies one base away. Sequenced input: peripheral blood. The chain joins TRBV5-4 to TRBJ1-2; TRBD1 is a possible D gene, resting on 5 matching bases. The clonotype comes from a woman in her 70s with active or convalescent COVID-19. The CDR3 reads as follows: CASSLEGRVPGYTF. The sequence in DNA is TGTGCCAGCAGCTTGGAAGGCAGGGTGCCTGGCTACACCTTC. Joined to the reference TRBV5-4 and TRBJ1-2 proteins, this CDR3 gives the full variable domain: ETGVTQSPTHLIKTRGQQVTLRCSSQSGHNTVSWYQQALGQGPQFIFQYYREEENGRGNFPPRFSGLQFPNYSSELNVNALELDDSALYLCASSLEGRVPGYTFGSGTRLTVV.